This T cell receptor (beta chain) was obtained from a study of tumor-infiltrating lymphocytes in primary liver carcinoma. Turning to the study itself: Lesions, classed as T1-T3 N0M0, spanned about 4.2 to 11 cm across. General study findings and limits: With p = 0.039, the top-250-clone fraction in tumors significantly exceeded that in blood.

By frequency in the sample, this clonotype is large. What it binds is unknown. A constant-region primer served to make TCR beta cDNA from approximately 490 ng total RNA. TCR beta libraries came from three nested multiplex PCR rounds using slightly modified ARM-PCR. The two initial PCR rounds, around 11 cycles each, used TRBV1-TRBV30 forward and C-beta reverse primers. MiXCR, applied by TCRdb to the multiplex PCR reads, yields one record per CDR3 protein. The data show some 43,000 distinct CDR3 sequences, about two thirds seen once. Bulk tissue was left unsorted, and RNA and DNA were co-extracted from around 18-30 mg of it. Trimming removed 1 base from V and 1 base from J, with 4 bases in between. This CDR3 comprises 14 residues. The V gene's germline CDR1 is MGHRA and CDR2 YSYEKL.

V and J are TRBV4-1 and TRBJ2-2, with D uncertain. The TCR was taken from a man aged 35-49 years with primary liver carcinoma and hepatitis B virus infection. Sequencing input: liver tumor tissue from sampling region 5. Subset reported: tumor region T5, tumor centre. The CDR3 DNA reads as TGCGCCAGCAGCCAAGCTCTGAACACCGGGGAGCTGTTTTTT. Translation: CASSQALNTGELFF.